This entry lists 11 T cell receptor beta chains sequenced from one sample in a study of control samples from healthy donors and cancer patients. Sequencing was performed with immunoSEQ multiplex PCR; in TCRdb, only in-frame clones are kept and a portion is missing. This sample has approximately 15,000 clones, with about nine tenths found just once. Sequenced: PBMCs. The receptor set was obtained from a woman aged 70-85 years with colorectal cancer.

The chain combines TRBV2 with TRBJ2-3; possible D gene TRBD1, 5 bases. This CDR3 spans 16 amino acids. Germline V CDR1 and CDR2: SNHLY, FYNNEI. The V gene lost 1 base and the J gene lost 0 bases, with 11 bases spanning the gap. In DNA form, the CDR3 reads TGTGCCAGCAGTGAAGGACAGTCGTGGAGCACAGATACGCAGTATTTT. Encoded protein: CASSEGQSWSTDTQYF. Filled out from reference TRBV2 and TRBJ2-3, the complete variable domain reads EPEVTQTPSHQVTQMGQEVILRCVPISNHLYFYWYRQILGQKVEFLVSFYNNEISEKSEIFDDQFSVERPDGSNFTLKIRSTKLEDSAMYFCASSEGQSWSTDTQYFGPGTRLTVL.

The chain uses TRBV5-4 and TRBJ2-2, with TRBD2 matching 12 bases. The CDR3 runs to 19 residues. V shed 0 bases, J shed 4 bases, and the junction held 10 bases outside the gene matches. The V gene's germline CDR1 is SGHNT and CDR2 YYREEE (reference sequence). DNA for the CDR3: TGTGCCAGCAGCTTGGGGACTAGCGGGATGAGGGGCGTCACCGGGGAGCTGTTTTTT. This encodes CASSLGTSGMRGVTGELFF.

This sequence joins TRBV13 and TRBJ1-2; D gene ambiguous. The CDR3 is 14 residues long. Trimming left V 6 bases short and J 0 bases short, with 11 bases between. Per the germline V gene, CDR1 is PRHDT and CDR2 is FYEKMQ (reference sequence). Written as DNA, the CDR3 is TGTGCCAGCAGTCTTGGAGAACCTAACTATGGCTACACCTTC. This encodes CASSLGEPNYGYTF.

The chain links TRBV6-4 to TRBJ2-2, with D unclear. Per the germline V gene, CDR1 is MRHNA and CDR2 is SNTAGT. The CDR3 is made up of 14 amino acids. V shed 4 bases and J shed 4 bases, with 10 bases lying between them. DNA of the CDR3: TGTGCCAGCAGTGCCTCCCCGGGCACCGGGGAGCTGTTTTTT. As protein: CASSASPGTGELFF.

CDR3 DNA sequence: TGTGCCAGCAGTGAGGGGGGCGCGAACACTGAAGCTTTCTTT. Translating it yields CASSEGGANTEAFF. The rearrangement uses TRBV2 and TRBJ1-1; a possible D gene is TRBD1 (6 bases). Germline assignment: CDR1 SNHLY and CDR2 FYNNEI. Trimming took 3 bases from V and 1 from J, leaving 9 bases between them. The CDR3 has 14 residues.

This chain joins TRBV29-1 and TRBJ2-7; TRBD2 agrees at 14 bases. Trimming cost V 6 bases and J 4 bases; bases outside gene matches: 8. There are 15 residues in the CDR3. Germline V gene data show CDR1 as SQVTM and CDR2 as ANQGSEA. CDR3 coding DNA: TGCAGCGTCAACCCAGGGACTAGCGGGGGTTACGAGCAGTACTTC. This translates into CSVNPGTSGGYEQYF.

The chain has TRBV5-1 and TRBJ2-7, with 8 bases lining up with TRBD2. Germline V lookup: CDR1 SGHRS, CDR2 YFSETQ. This CDR3 spans 15 amino acids. V trimming: 0 bases; J trimming: 1 base; junction bases outside the gene matches: 3. DNA of the CDR3: TGCGCCAGCAGCTTGGCCTCGGGAGGGTCCTACGAGCAGTACTTC. Translation gives CASSLASGGSYEQYF. The full variable domain, in which reference TRBV5-1 and TRBJ2-7 provide the parts outside the CDR3, is KAGVTQTPRYLIKTRGQQVTLSCSPISGHRSVSWYQQTPGQGLQFLFEYFSETQRNKGNFPGRFSGRQFSNSRSEMNVSTLELGDSALYLCASSLASGGSYEQYFGPGTRLTVT.

J is TRBJ2-1 and V is TRBV30; 9 bases are shared with TRBD2. Per the germline V gene, CDR1 is GTSNPN and CDR2 is SVGIG (reference sequence). With V trimmed by 3 bases and J by 3 bases, 6 bases remained unmatched. The CDR3 spans 15 residues. The CDR3 coding sequence is TGTGCCTGGAGCTCGGGTAGCGGGAGCTACAATGAGCAGTTCTTC. Its translation: CAWSSGSGSYNEQFF.

The rearrangement joins TRBV9 to TRBJ2-3, with 8 bases matching TRBD2. The CDR3 sequence is 15 residues long. The germline CDR1 and CDR2 sequences are SGDLS and YYNGEE. With 4 bases clipped from V and 4 bases from J, the junction kept 8 bases outside the gene matches. CDR3 in DNA: TGTGCCAGCAGCCCCAGGACTAGCCGGGCAGATACGCAGTATTTT. Amino acid sequence: CASSPRTSRADTQYF.

This rearrangement joins TRBV19 to TRBJ1-6, with 9 bases aligning to TRBD1. V trimming: 4 bases; J trimming: 6 bases; junction bases outside the gene matches: 1. Germline V gene lookup returns CDR1 LNHDA and CDR2 SQIVND (reference sequence). The CDR3 length is 14 residues. CDR3 sequence reads: CASSTTGGNSPLHF. Written as DNA, the CDR3 is TGTGCCAGTAGTACGACAGGGGGTAATTCACCCCTCCACTTT.

The chain employs TRBV19 and TRBJ1-6, with no clear D. This CDR3 region has 13 residues. From germline, CDR1 is LNHDA and CDR2 SQIVND (reference sequence). V was cut by 5 bases and J by 9 bases, with 11 bases left in between. In nucleotides, the CDR3 is TGTGCCAGTAGTCCTGGACGGGGTTCACCCCTCCACTTT. Its translation is CASSPGRGSPLHF.